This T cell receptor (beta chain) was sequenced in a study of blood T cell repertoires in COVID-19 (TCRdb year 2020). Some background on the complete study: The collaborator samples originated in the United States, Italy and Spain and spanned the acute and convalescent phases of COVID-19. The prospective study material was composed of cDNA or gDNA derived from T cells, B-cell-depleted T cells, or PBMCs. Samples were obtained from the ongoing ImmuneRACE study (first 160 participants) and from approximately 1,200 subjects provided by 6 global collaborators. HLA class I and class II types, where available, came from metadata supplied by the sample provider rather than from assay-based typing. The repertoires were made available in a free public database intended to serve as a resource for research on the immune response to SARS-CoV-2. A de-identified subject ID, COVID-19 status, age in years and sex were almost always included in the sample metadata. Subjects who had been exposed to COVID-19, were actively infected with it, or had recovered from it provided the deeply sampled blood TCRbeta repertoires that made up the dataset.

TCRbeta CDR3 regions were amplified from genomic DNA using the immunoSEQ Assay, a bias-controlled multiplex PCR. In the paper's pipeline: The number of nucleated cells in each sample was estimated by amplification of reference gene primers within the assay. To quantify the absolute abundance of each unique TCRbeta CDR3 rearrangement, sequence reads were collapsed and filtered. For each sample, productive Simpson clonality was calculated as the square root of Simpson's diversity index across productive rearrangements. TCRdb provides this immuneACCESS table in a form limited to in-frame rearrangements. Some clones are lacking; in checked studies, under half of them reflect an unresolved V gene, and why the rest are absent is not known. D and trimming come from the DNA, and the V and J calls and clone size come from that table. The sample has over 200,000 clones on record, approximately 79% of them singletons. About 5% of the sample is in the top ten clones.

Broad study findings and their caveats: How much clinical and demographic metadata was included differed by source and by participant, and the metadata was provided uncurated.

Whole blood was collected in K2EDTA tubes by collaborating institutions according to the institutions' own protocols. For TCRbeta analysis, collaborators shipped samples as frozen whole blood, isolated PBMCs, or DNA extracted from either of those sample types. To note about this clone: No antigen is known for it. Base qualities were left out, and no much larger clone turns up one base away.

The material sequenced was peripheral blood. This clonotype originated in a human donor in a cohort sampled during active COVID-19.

The CDR3 loop reads CASTPGTGNQPQHF. The nucleotides are TGTGCCAGCACCCCCGGGACAGGGAATCAGCCCCAGCATTTT. This chain joins TRBV3-1 (or the pseudogene TRBV3-2) to TRBJ1-5, and TRBD1 matches 9 of the central bases. According to the germline V gene (reference sequence), CDR1 reads LGHDT and CDR2 reads YNNKEL. Trimming leaves V shorter by 7 bases and J shorter by 4 bases, with the junction holding 5 bases beyond the gene matches. The CDR3 runs 14 residues from the cysteine to the phenylalanine. Only the CDR3 part of the read is kept: 42 bases, read in frame from the first base.